This entry is about one T cell receptor beta chain. Its antigen is not identified. This table comes from immunoSEQ multiplex PCR, and its TCRdb copy is limited to in-frame clones, with some not included. The data show roughly 120,000 clones, with over 75% seen just once and approximately 5% held by the top ten. The V gene end was trimmed by 3 bases and the J gene end by 6 bases; junction bases not matched to a gene: 7. Germline CDR1 is MGHDK and CDR2 is SYGVNS. The CDR3 covers 15 residues. This record comes from a study of a mutant IDH1 vaccine in newly diagnosed glioma. Study details: Beginning 4-6 weeks after radiotherapy alone, or with temozolomide cycles, vaccination took place. It was radiotherapy, temozolomide, or both that patients received previously, with most receiving both.

The time point denotes: week 11, during vaccination. Each dose delivered 300 ug of mutant IDH1 20-mer peptide subcutaneously with imiquimod. This receptor was obtained from a man between 40 and 49 years old with glioma. This specimen was PBMCs, taken from a glioma patient whose treatment included an IDH1 peptide vaccine. This chain joins TRBV25-1 and TRBJ2-2, with 7 nucleotides matching TRBD2. CDR3 DNA: TGTGCCAGCAGTGATCGCGGGAGAATTTCCGGGGAGCTGTTTTTT. This codes for CASSDRGRISGELFF.